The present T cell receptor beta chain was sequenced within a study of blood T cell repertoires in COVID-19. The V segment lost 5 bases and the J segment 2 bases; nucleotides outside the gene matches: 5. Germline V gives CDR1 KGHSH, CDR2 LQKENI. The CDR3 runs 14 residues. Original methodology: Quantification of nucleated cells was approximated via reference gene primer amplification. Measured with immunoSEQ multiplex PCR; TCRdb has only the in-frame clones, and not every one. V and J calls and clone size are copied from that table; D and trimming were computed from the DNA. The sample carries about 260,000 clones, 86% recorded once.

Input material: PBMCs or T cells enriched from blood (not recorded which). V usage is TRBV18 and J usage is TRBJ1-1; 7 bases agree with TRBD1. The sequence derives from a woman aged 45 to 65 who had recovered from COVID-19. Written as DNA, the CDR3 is TGTGCCAGCTCATTACAGGGGTATAACACTGAAGCTTTCTTT. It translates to CASSLQGYNTEAFF.